A selection of T cell receptor beta chains follows, all from one sample in a study of blood T cell repertoires in COVID-19. Sequenced by immunoSEQ multiplex PCR; TCRdb stores in-frame clones only, minus some. This table holds roughly 120,000 clones, around 89% found once. The sequencing input was peripheral blood. These receptors all stem from an older man with active or convalescent COVID-19. Both conserved end residues are part of each CDR3. The order of the fields is D gene, clone size, J gene, V gene, CDR3 protein, CDR3 DNA. D genes are given only for firm matches. Clone size is given for some rows only: seen once, a few or many times, or a class if the clone is expanded.

TRBD1	.	TRBJ1-2	TRBV24-1	CATSGQGLNYGYTF	TGTGCCACCAGTGGACAGGGACTTAACTATGGCTACACCTTC
TRBD2	.	TRBJ2-5	TRBV5-5	CASSPGSSGSGGETQYF	TGTGCCAGCAGCCCTGGGTCTAGCGGGAGTGGGGGGGAGACCCAGTACTTC
TRBD2	.	TRBJ2-3	TRBV5-1	CASSAGTSGRLDTQYF	TGCGCCAGCAGCGCCGGGACTAGCGGGAGATTAGATACGCAGTATTTT
.	.	TRBJ1-1	TRBV3-1/TRBV3-2	CASSQEGRRCFF	TGTGCCAGCAGCCAAGAGGGCCGACGGTGCTTCTTT
TRBD2	.	TRBJ2-5	TRBV5-1	CASSKTSGIETQYF	TGCGCCAGCAGCAAGACTAGCGGGATAGAGACCCAGTACTTC
.	.	TRBJ2-3	TRBV6-6	CASSPRIQGHGTDTQYF	TGTGCCAGCAGTCCCCGGATCCAGGGTCACGGCACAGATACGCAGTATTTT
TRBD2	.	TRBJ2-7	TRBV3-1/TRBV3-2	CASSRGLAGVNEQYF	TGTGCCAGCAGCCGAGGACTAGCGGGAGTAAACGAGCAGTACTTC
TRBD1	.	TRBJ1-1	TRBV18	CASSNKGQGATEAFF	TGTGCCAGCTCAAACAAGGGACAGGGGGCCACTGAAGCTTTCTTT
.	.	TRBJ2-3	TRBV10-3	CAISDRGTSTDTQYF	TGTGCCATCAGTGATCGGGGAACTAGCACAGATACGCAGTATTTT
TRBD2	.	TRBJ2-2	TRBV9	CASSVGDYLTGELFF	TGTGCCAGCAGCGTAGGGGACTACTTAACCGGGGAGCTGTTTTTT
TRBD2	.	TRBJ2-1	TRBV28	CASSSGDNEQFF	TGTGCCAGCTCTAGCGGGGACAATGAGCAGTTCTTC
TRBD1	.	TRBJ1-1	TRBV25-1	CASRGTGGITEAFF	TGTGCCAGCAGGGGGACAGGGGGTATAACTGAAGCTTTCTTT
TRBD1	.	TRBJ2-7	TRBV10-2	CASSHGQGYEQYF	TGCGCCAGCAGCCATGGACAGGGGTACGAGCAGTACTTC
.	.	TRBJ2-1	TRBV7-8	CASSSSGVGNEQFF	TGTGCCAGCAGTTCGAGCGGAGTGGGCAATGAGCAGTTCTTC
.	.	TRBJ2-2	TRBV7-9	CASSLSGTGELFF	TGTGCCAGCAGCTTATCCGGCACCGGGGAGCTGTTTTTT
TRBD1	.	TRBJ1-1	TRBV10-2	CASVKDRLNTEAFF	TGCGCCAGCGTCAAGGACAGGCTCAACACTGAAGCTTTCTTT
.	few	TRBJ1-1	TRBV28	CASSLKRRGTEAFF	TGTGCCAGCAGTTTAAAGAGGCGCGGCACTGAAGCTTTCTTT
.	.	TRBJ1-6	TRBV6-1	CASSEGGGTSYNSPLHF	TGTGCCAGCAGTGAAGGCGGGGGCACCTCCTATAATTCACCCCTCCACTTT
.	.	TRBJ1-5	TRBV28	CASGQIERPQHF	TGTGCCAGCGGACAAATCGAGAGGCCCCAGCATTTT
.	.	TRBJ1-1	TRBV7-8	CASSAGVPNTEAFF	TGTGCCAGCAGCGCGGGGGTTCCGAACACTGAAGCTTTCTTT
.	.	TRBJ1-4	TRBV7-9	CASSNTGTPFNEKLFF	TGTGCCAGCAGCAACACCGGGACACCCTTTAATGAAAAACTGTTTTTT
TRBD1	.	TRBJ1-1	TRBV28	CASSYRDRGLNTEAFF	TGTGCCAGCAGTTACCGGGACAGGGGTTTGAACACTGAAGCTTTCTTT
.	.	TRBJ1-1	TRBV7-8	CASISQRFLFLNTEAFF	TGTGCCAGCATTTCCCAGCGTTTCCTCTTCTTGAACACTGAAGCTTTCTTT
TRBD1	.	TRBJ2-7	TRBV6-5	CASSYTYRGSYEQYF	TGTGCCAGCAGTTACACTTACAGGGGTTCCTACGAGCAGTACTTC
.	.	TRBJ1-1	TRBV6-1	CASSDNVLGGVKGTEAFF	TGTGCCAGCAGTGATAACGTCTTGGGGGGAGTAAAGGGTACTGAAGCTTTCTTT
TRBD2	few	TRBJ2-1	TRBV7-8	CASSSVRSRGSRYNEQFF	TGTGCCAGCAGCTCCGTCCGGAGTCGCGGGAGTCGTTACAATGAGCAGTTCTTC
.	.	TRBJ2-4	TRBV28	CASSLSQGKGIQYF	TGTGCCAGCAGTTTATCTCAGGGGAAAGGGATTCAGTACTTC
TRBD1	.	TRBJ1-2	TRBV28	CASSIRDREGGYTF	TGTGCCAGCAGTATTAGGGACAGGGAAGGAGGCTACACCTTC
TRBD1	.	TRBJ1-5	TRBV27	CASSLYHTGTVEKAQHF	TGTGCCAGCAGTTTGTATCACACCGGGACAGTTGAGAAGGCCCAGCATTTT
.	.	TRBJ1-2	TRBV19	CASSNLQLAGGYTF	TGTGCCAGTAGTAACCTCCAACTCGCGGGTGGCTACACCTTC
.	.	TRBJ2-3	TRBV29-1	CSVHSDTQYF	TGCAGCGTTCATTCAGATACGCAGTATTTT
.	once	TRBJ2-1	TRBV4-1	CASGGLSSYNEQFF	TGCGCCAGCGGCGGACTAAGCTCCTACAATGAGCAGTTCTTC
.	.	TRBJ2-5	TRBV3-1/TRBV3-2	CASSQDSRGSAQYF	TGTGCCAGCAGCCAAGATAGTAGGGGGTCGGCCCAGTACTTC
.	.	TRBJ2-7	TRBV7-2	CASSPRTPSSYEQYF	TGTGCCAGCAGCCCGAGGACTCCGAGCTCCTACGAGCAGTACTTC
.	.	TRBJ1-5	TRBV20-1	CSASAGTGSNQPQHF	TGCAGTGCTAGTGCAGGAACAGGGAGCAATCAGCCCCAGCATTTT
TRBD2	.	TRBJ2-7	TRBV6-2/TRBV6-3	CASSKGTSGFYEQYF	TGTGCCAGCAGCAAAGGGACTAGCGGGTTTTACGAGCAGTACTTC
.	.	TRBJ2-6	TRBV7-9	CASSFRRDISGANVLTF	TGTGCCAGCAGCTTCCGGCGGGATATCTCTGGGGCCAACGTCCTGACTTTC
.	.	TRBJ2-7	TRBV5-6	CASSLDRSYEQYF	TGTGCCAGCAGCTTGGACAGATCCTACGAGCAGTACTTC
.	.	TRBJ2-7	TRBV12-3/TRBV12-4	CASSLSGTYEQYF	TGTGCCAGCAGTTTATCAGGAACCTACGAGCAGTACTTC
TRBD1	.	TRBJ2-7	TRBV5-1	CASSPGQGVSYEQYF	TGCGCCAGCAGTCCGGGACAGGGGGTCTCCTACGAGCAGTACTTC
.	.	TRBJ2-3	TRBV18	CASSPGGSSTDTQYF	TGTGCCAGCTCACCGGGAGGAAGCAGCACAGATACGCAGTATTTT
TRBD1	.	TRBJ1-2	TRBV7-9	CASSSQGLDYGYTF	TGTGCCAGCAGCTCACAGGGGTTGGACTATGGCTACACCTTC
.	.	TRBJ1-5	TRBV21-1	CARHREDSRPYSNQPQHF	TGTGCCCGACACCGGGAGGACAGCCGTCCCTATAGCAATCAGCCCCAGCATTTT
TRBD1	once	TRBJ2-7	TRBV6-5	CASSYTTGGPGDEQYF	TGTGCCAGCAGTTACACCACAGGGGGACCAGGCGACGAGCAGTACTTC
.	.	TRBJ2-1	TRBV28	CASRPTPSSGSYNEQFF	TGTGCCAGCAGGCCTACCCCGAGTAGCGGATCCTACAATGAGCAGTTCTTC
TRBD1	.	TRBJ2-1	TRBV3-1/TRBV3-2	CASRDRVNEQFF	TGTGCCAGCAGGGACAGGGTCAATGAGCAGTTCTTC
TRBD1	.	TRBJ1-2	TRBV25-1	CASSEQGAFDGYTF	TGTGCCAGCAGTGAACAGGGGGCTTTCGATGGCTACACCTTC
TRBD1	.	TRBJ1-3	TRBV6-5	CASSSGQSRGNTIYF	TGTGCCAGCAGTTCGGGACAGAGCCGGGGAAACACCATATATTTT
.	.	TRBJ2-7	TRBV15	CATSSPEEGVHEQYF	TGTGCCACCAGCAGTCCCGAGGAAGGGGTCCACGAGCAGTACTTC
.	.	TRBJ2-5	TRBV3-1/TRBV3-2	CASSLGTVQETQYF	TGTGCCAGCAGCCTAGGGACTGTTCAAGAGACCCAGTACTTC